Following are 2 T cell receptor beta chains from one sample sequenced in a study of blood T cell repertoires in COVID-19. The table came from immunoSEQ multiplex PCR; TCRdb's copy has only in-frame clones and leaves some out. The table lists a few hundred thousand clones, around nine tenths of them singletons. Sequencing was carried out using PBMCs or T cells enriched from blood (not recorded which). All receptors derive from a woman between 55 and 75 years old who had recovered from COVID-19.

The chain combines TRBV7-2 with TRBJ2-5, with D maybe TRBD1 (6 bases). Germline V gene lookup returns CDR1 SGHTA and CDR2 FQGNSA. The CDR3 extends over 16 amino acids. The germline V and J ends were trimmed by 4 bases and 5 bases, with 20 bases remaining between them. The CDR3 bases are TGTGCCAGCAGCTCCCGATCGGTGGGGGCCCGGGAGACCCAGTACTTC. Encoded protein: CASSSRSVGARETQYF.

The chain couples TRBV28 to TRBJ1-5, with no clear D. The CDR3 runs to 12 residues. Germline CDR1 is MDHEN and CDR2 is SYDVKM. V was trimmed by 10 bases and J by 2 bases, leaving 9 bases between them. CDR3 protein: CATSVRNQPQHF. The CDR3 DNA is TGTGCCACCTCGGTACGCAATCAGCCCCAGCATTTT.